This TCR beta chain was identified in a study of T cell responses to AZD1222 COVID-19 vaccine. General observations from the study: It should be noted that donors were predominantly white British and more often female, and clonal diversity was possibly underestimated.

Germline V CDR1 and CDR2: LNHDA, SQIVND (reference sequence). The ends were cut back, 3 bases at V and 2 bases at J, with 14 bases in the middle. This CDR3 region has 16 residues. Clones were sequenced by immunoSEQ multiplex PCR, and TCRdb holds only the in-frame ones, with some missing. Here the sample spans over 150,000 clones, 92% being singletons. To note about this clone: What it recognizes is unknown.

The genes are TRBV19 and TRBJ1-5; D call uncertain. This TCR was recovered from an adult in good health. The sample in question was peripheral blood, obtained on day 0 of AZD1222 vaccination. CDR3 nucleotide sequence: TGTGCCAGTAGTATTGCCCCAAGGTCCGGCAATCAGCCCCAGCATTTT. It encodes CASSIAPRSGNQPQHF.